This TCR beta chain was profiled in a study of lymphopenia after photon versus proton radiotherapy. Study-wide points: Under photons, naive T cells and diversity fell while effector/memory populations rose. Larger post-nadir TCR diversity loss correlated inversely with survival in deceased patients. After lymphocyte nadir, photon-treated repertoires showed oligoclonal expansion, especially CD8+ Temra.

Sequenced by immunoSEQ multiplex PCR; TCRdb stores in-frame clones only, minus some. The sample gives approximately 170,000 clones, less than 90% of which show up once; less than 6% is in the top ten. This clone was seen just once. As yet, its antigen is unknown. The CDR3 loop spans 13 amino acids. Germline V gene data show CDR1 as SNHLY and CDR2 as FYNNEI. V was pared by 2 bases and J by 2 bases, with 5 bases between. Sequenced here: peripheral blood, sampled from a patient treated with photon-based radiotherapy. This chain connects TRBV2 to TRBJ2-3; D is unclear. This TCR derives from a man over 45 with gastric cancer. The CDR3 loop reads CASSEQLTDTQYF. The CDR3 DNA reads TGTGCCAGCAGTGAACAGCTCACAGATACGCAGTATTTT.